A single sample gave rise to the 30 T cell receptor beta chains below, sequenced in a study of blood T cell repertoires in COVID-19 (dated by TCRdb to about 2020). The library came from the immunoSEQ multiplex PCR assay. Entries here come from immuneACCESS through TCRdb and include only in-frame sequences with V and J called. Some clones fail to appear in such tables; in the studies checked, an unresolved V gene covers under half of the shortfall, and the cause of the remainder is unknown. Counted in this sample were about 84,000 clones; roughly 95% of them appeared once. About 4.1% of the sample is taken by the ten largest. The source material was peripheral blood. The receptor set was obtained from a human donor with active COVID-19. The donor label of this sample is uncertain.

This chain joins TRBV19 and TRBJ1-5; maybe TRBD1 (5 bases). Trimming took 5 bases from V and 0 from J, leaving 5 bases between them. Germline V gene lookup returns CDR1 LNHDA and CDR2 SQIVND (reference sequence). The CDR3 sequence is 13 residues long. CDR3 protein: CASSGASNQPQHF. The DNA for the CDR3 is TGTGCCAGTAGTGGGGCTAGCAATCAGCCCCAGCATTTT.

The rearrangement joins TRBV11-3 to TRBJ1-2; 7 positions match TRBD1. From germline, CDR1 is SGHNT and CDR2 YENEEA. Losses at the gene ends were 6 bases for V and 3 bases for J; bases not matched to a gene: 7. This CDR3 has 14 amino acids. The CDR3 DNA is TGTGCCAGCAGTCGTTACGGGACAGACTATGGCTACACCTTC. Protein: CASSRYGTDYGYTF.

The rearrangement uses TRBV7-8 and TRBJ2-6; no reliable D call. V lost 5 bases and J lost 0, with 8 bases in between. The CDR3 is 15 residues long. The germline gives CDR1 SGHVS, CDR2 FQNEAQ. The chain's CDR3 is CASSRVLSGANVLTF. The DNA of the CDR3 is TGTGCCAGCAGCCGCGTCCTCTCTGGGGCCAACGTCCTGACTTTC.

The chain uses TRBV15 and TRBJ2-5, with 9 bases aligning to TRBD1. This CDR3 contains 15 residues. V lost 2 bases to trimming and J lost 5 bases; unmatched junction nucleotides: 6. The germline V gene has CDR1 LNHNV and CDR2 YYDKDF (reference sequence). The CDR3 loop reads CATSRSWTGAETQYF. The DNA of the CDR3 is TGTGCCACCAGCAGATCGTGGACAGGGGCGGAGACCCAGTACTTC.

The chain uses TRBV11-3 and TRBJ1-1; possibly TRBD1 for D (6 bases). This CDR3 contains 16 residues. Trimming took 3 bases from V and 0 from J, leaving 14 bases between them. Germline CDR1 reads SGHNT; CDR2 reads YENEEA. Written as DNA, the CDR3 is TGTGCCAGCAGCTTTTCCTTGGACAGCATGAACACTGAAGCTTTCTTT. It codes for CASSFSLDSMNTEAFF.

V gene TRBV7-6 combines with J gene TRBJ2-7; 9 bases map to TRBD2. The CDR3 is 15 amino acids. The V and J ends lost 1 base and 4 bases, in that order; junction bases with no gene match: 5. CDR1 SGHVS and CDR2 FNYEAQ come from the germline V gene. CDR3: CASSLVASGVYEQYF. CDR3 coding DNA: TGTGCCAGCAGCTTAGTTGCTAGCGGGGTGTACGAGCAGTACTTC. The variable domain in full, completed from reference TRBV7-6 and TRBJ2-7, reads GAGVSQSPRYKVTKRGQDVALRCDPISGHVSLYWYRQALGQGPEFLTYFNYEAQQDKSGLPNDRFSAERPEGSISTLTIQRTEQRDSAMYRCASSLVASGVYEQYFGPGTRLTVT.

The CDR3 region has the DNA TGTGCCAGCAGTTCCCCAGCTAGCGGGATTTACGAGCAGTACTTC. Amino acids: CASSSPASGIYEQYF. This rearrangement joins TRBV27 to TRBJ2-7; TRBD2 aligns across 9 bases. The trim removed 4 bases at V and 4 bases at J, leaving 8 bases unmatched. The CDR3 contains 15 residues. CDR1 and CDR2 (germline): MNHEY, SMNVEV (reference sequence).

This chain joins TRBV15 and TRBJ1-4; TRBD1 agrees at 8 bases. This CDR3 is built from 17 residues. V trimming: 1 base; J trimming: 2 bases; junction bases outside the gene matches: 6. CDR1 is LNHNV and CDR2 is YYDKDF in the germline V gene (reference sequence). The CDR3 sequence is CATSRAYTGGTNEKLFF. The CDR3 DNA follows: TGTGCCACCAGCAGAGCTTATACAGGGGGGACTAATGAAAAACTGTTTTTT.

The chain carries TRBV6-5 and TRBJ2-7; 8 bases map to TRBD1. Unmatched junction bases numbered 8, after V lost 6 bases and J lost 1 base. The germline CDR1 and CDR2 sequences are MNHEY and SVGAGI. This CDR3 comprises 15 residues. DNA of the CDR3: TGTGCCAGCAGCCTCGAGGGACAGGCATCCTACGAGCAGTACTTC. Encoded protein: CASSLEGQASYEQYF.

This clone showed up just once. This chain links TRBV11-3 with TRBJ2-1; TRBD2 aligns across 13 bases. Germline V lookup: CDR1 SGHNT, CDR2 YENEEA. V dropped 5 bases and J dropped 2; count of bases not matched to a gene: 3. The CDR3 contains 16 residues. This chain's CDR3 is CASSAGTSGAYNEQFF. Here the CDR3 DNA reads TGTGCCAGCAGCGCAGGGACTAGCGGGGCCTACAATGAGCAGTTCTTC. Full variable domain (rest looked up from reference TRBV11-3 and TRBJ2-1): EAGVVQSPRYKIIEKKQPVAFWCNPISGHNTLYWYLQNLGQGPELLIRYENEEAVDDSQLPKDRFSAERLKGVDSTLKIQPAELGDSAVYLCASSAGTSGAYNEQFFGPGTRLTVL.

V usage is TRBV10-2 and J usage is TRBJ2-3; TRBD2 might be the D (5 bases). V was pared by 0 bases and J by 0 bases, with 7 bases between. Germline V gene lookup returns CDR1 WSHSY and CDR2 SAAADI. There are 15 residues in the CDR3. CDR3 sequence reads: CASSESGVSTDTQYF. Here the CDR3 DNA reads TGCGCCAGCAGTGAGTCCGGGGTGAGCACAGATACGCAGTATTTT.

This clone appeared a single time. This specimen includes other DNA sequences encoding the same CDR3. The chain employs TRBV5-1 and TRBJ1-1; 8 nucleotides agree with TRBD1. Germline lookup yields CDR1 SGHRS and CDR2 YFSETQ. V was clipped by 4 bases and J by 1 base; unmatched bases: 3. The CDR3 is made up of 14 amino acids. CDR3 nucleotides: TGCGCCAGCAGCCCGGGGACAGGGAACACTGAAGCTTTCTTT. Translated: CASSPGTGNTEAFF.

V gene TRBV11-2 combines with J gene TRBJ2-7; D remains ambiguous. CDR1 and CDR2 (germline): SGHAT, FQNNGV. Trimming removed 4 bases from V and 6 bases from J, with 10 bases in between. The CDR3 runs to 12 residues. CDR3 residues: CASSSTPGEQYF. As DNA, the CDR3 is TGTGCCAGCAGCTCGACCCCAGGCGAGCAGTACTTC.

V gene TRBV6-5 combines with J gene TRBJ1-1; D not resolved. This CDR3 comprises 12 residues. Germline V gene sequence: CDR1 MNHEY, CDR2 SVGAGI. V lost 8 bases and J lost 0, with 7 bases in between. The CDR3: CASQRVNTEAFF. Written as DNA, the CDR3 is TGTGCCAGCCAGCGAGTGAACACTGAAGCTTTCTTT.

The chain joins TRBV18 to TRBJ2-2; maybe TRBD2 (6 bases). The CDR3 runs to 18 residues. The V gene's germline CDR1 is KGHSH and CDR2 LQKENI. Trimming pared 6 bases from V and 2 bases from J, leaving 22 bases between. CDR3 region: CASSRREVGGLNTGELFF. The CDR3 bases are TGTGCCAGCTCTCGACGCGAGGTGGGAGGACTAAACACCGGGGAGCTGTTTTTT.

This clone was seen just once. The CDR3 sequence is CASSLGLQYQETQYF. In nucleotides, the CDR3 is TGTGCCAGCAGCTTAGGCTTACAGTACCAAGAGACCCAGTACTTC. The V call is TRBV7-6, the J call TRBJ2-5; D not certain. Trimming stripped 1 base from V and 0 bases from J, with 9 bases between. The CDR3 has 15 residues. Germline CDR1 and CDR2: SGHVS and FNYEAQ. Supplemented by reference TRBV7-6 and TRBJ2-5, the full variable domain reads GAGVSQSPRYKVTKRGQDVALRCDPISGHVSLYWYRQALGQGPEFLTYFNYEAQQDKSGLPNDRFSAERPEGSISTLTIQRTEQRDSAMYRCASSLGLQYQETQYFGPGTRLLVL.

V gene TRBV19 combines with J gene TRBJ2-2; D is unclear. Trimming shortened V by 2 bases and J by 5 bases, and 9 bases separated the two germline ends. CDR3 length equals 14 residues. Germline loops: CDR1 LNHDA, CDR2 SQIVND (reference sequence). In nucleotides, the CDR3 is TGTGCCAGTAGTATAAGTCCTAGAACCGGGGAGCTGTTTTTT. The encoded protein is CASSISPRTGELFF. Looking up the rest from reference TRBV19 and TRBJ2-2 gives the full variable domain: DGGITQSPKYLFRKEGQNVTLSCEQNLNHDAMYWYRQDPGQGLRLIYYSQIVNDFQKGDIAEGYSVSREKKESFPLTVTSAQKNPTAFYLCASSISPRTGELFFGEGSRLTVL.

The J gene is TRBJ2-2, the V gene TRBV12-3 or TRBV12-4; TRBD2 is a possible D gene (6 bases). This CDR3 spans 12 amino acids. Deletions cut 11 bases from V and 6 bases from J, with 13 bases between. DNA of the CDR3: TGTGCCGGAATAGCGGAGGCCGGGGAGCTGTTTTTT. This encodes CAGIAEAGELFF.

The J gene is TRBJ1-1, the V gene TRBV19; D unresolved. The CDR3 runs 15 residues. Trimming left V 3 bases short and J 0 bases short, with 11 bases between. Germline CDR1 reads LNHDA; CDR2 reads SQIVND (reference sequence). The CDR3 sequence is CASSISRRMNTEAFF. The DNA for the CDR3 is TGTGCCAGTAGTATTTCTAGGCGGATGAACACTGAAGCTTTCTTT.

This sequence joins TRBV11-1 and TRBJ2-7; 8 bases align to TRBD1. This CDR3 comprises 15 residues. Looked up from germline, CDR1 is SGHAT and CDR2 is FQDESV (reference sequence). Trimming removed 4 bases from V and 2 bases from J; junction bases left unmatched: 7. The CDR3 sequence: CASSSTDRGPYEQYF. The CDR3 DNA sequence: TGTGCCAGCAGCTCAACTGACAGGGGACCCTACGAGCAGTACTTC.

This chain connects TRBV3-1 (or the pseudogene TRBV3-2) to TRBJ2-5; possible D gene TRBD1, 7 bases. The V end lost 3 bases, the J end lost 3 bases, and 17 bases lay between the germline ends. The CDR3 has 16 residues. CDR1 and CDR2 (germline): LGHDT, YNNKEL (reference sequence). The CDR3 is CASSQVGGGLKETQYF. CDR3 nucleotides: TGTGCCAGCAGCCAGGTTGGAGGGGGCCTAAAAGAGACCCAGTACTTC.

This chain links TRBV6-5 with TRBJ2-3; no clear D gene. Trimming stripped 0 bases from V and 5 bases from J, with 12 bases between. The CDR3 sequence is 15 residues long. Germline CDR1 is MNHEY and CDR2 is SVGAGI. CDR3 residues: CASSYSIPSVDTQYF. Written as DNA, the CDR3 is TGTGCCAGCAGTTACTCGATCCCTTCGGTAGATACGCAGTATTTT.

This sequence joins TRBV9 and TRBJ1-1; D is unresolved. Trimming removed 0 bases at V and 1 base at J, with 7 bases between. The length of the CDR3 is 14 residues. Germline CDR1 and CDR2: SGDLS and YYNGEE. The CDR3 here is CASSVAPQNTEAFF. CDR3 nucleotides: TGTGCCAGCAGCGTAGCTCCACAGAACACTGAAGCTTTCTTT.

This clone appeared a single time. The rearrangement uses TRBV5-1 and TRBJ2-3, with 11 bases matching TRBD2. V was pared by 3 bases and J by 5 bases, with 8 bases of the junction left unmatched. The CDR3 is 16 residues long. Per germline, CDR1 SGHRS and CDR2 YFSETQ. The CDR3 sequence is CASSSLAGGPKDTQYF. In nucleotides, the CDR3 is TGCGCCAGCAGCTCCTTAGCGGGAGGGCCAAAAGATACGCAGTATTTT.

This chain connects TRBV11-3 to TRBJ2-2; a weak D match, TRBD2 (5 bases). CDR3 length equals 12 residues. Germline V lookup: CDR1 SGHNT, CDR2 YENEEA. Trimming removed 5 bases at V and 8 bases at J, with 9 bases between. The CDR3 protein is CASSLGEGELFF. CDR3 coding DNA: TGTGCCAGCAGCCTCGGGGAAGGGGAGCTGTTTTTT.

The chain recombines TRBV7-2 with TRBJ1-3, with D perhaps TRBD1 (5 bases). Trimming cost V 3 bases and J 9 bases, with 24 bases left between them. The V gene's germline CDR1 is SGHTA and CDR2 FQGNSA. The CDR3 runs 17 residues. CDR3 loop: CASSFTSVGAGTGTIYF. DNA of the CDR3: TGTGCCAGCAGCTTCACTTCTGTAGGGGCGGGAACGGGCACCATATATTTT.

The chain is built from TRBV9 and TRBJ1-4; D is perhaps TRBD1 (5 bases). The ends were cut back, 4 bases at V and 7 bases at J, with 14 bases in the middle. The CDR3 length is 14 residues. The germline CDR1 and CDR2 sequences are SGDLS and YYNGEE. CDR3 in DNA: TGTGCCAGCAGCCACGGGGGAAGGCGTGAAAAACTGTTTTTT. Its translation is CASSHGGRREKLFF.

There are a few counts of this clone. The chain recombines TRBV7-9 with TRBJ2-7; 12 bases fit TRBD1. Trimming removed 4 bases from V and 8 bases from J; junction bases left unmatched: 9. Germline V CDR1 and CDR2: SEHNR, FQNEAQ (reference sequence). CDR3 length equals 15 residues. The DNA of the CDR3 is TGTGCCAGCAGCTCTGTCCGGGACAGGGGGCCGAAGCAGTACTTC. It codes for CASSSVRDRGPKQYF.

V gene TRBV6-5 combines with J gene TRBJ1-3; D is possibly TRBD1 (6 bases). This CDR3 comprises 15 residues. V dropped 3 bases and J dropped 2 bases, with 11 bases sitting between them. CDR1 is MNHEY, CDR2 SVGAGI, per germline. The CDR3 here is CASSYSQGTGNTIYF. The CDR3 bases are TGTGCCAGCAGTTATTCACAGGGAACTGGAAACACCATATATTTT.

CDR3: CSGSGTSGGSSYNEQFF. The CDR3 DNA follows: TGCAGCGGGTCGGGGACTAGCGGGGGTAGCTCCTACAATGAGCAGTTCTTC. The V gene is TRBV29-1, the J gene TRBJ2-1, with 14 bases aligning to TRBD2. The junction had 8 bases not matched to a gene; V was cut back by 7 bases and J by 0 bases. The germline V gene encodes CDR1 SQVTM and CDR2 ANQGSEA. The CDR3 consists of 17 residues.